A single sample is the source of the 26 T cell receptor beta chains below, sequenced in a study of early T cells in non-severe SARS-CoV-2 infection. Via MiXCR, TCRdb re-called the 5' RACE reads, giving one row per CDR3 protein. In the table there are 60,000 to 85,000 distinct CDR3 sequences, about 14% of which are singletons. Specimen: whole blood. The receptors originated from an adult who was a healthcare worker with PCR-confirmed SARS-CoV-2 infection or an uninfected control (not recorded which).

This clonotype was counted ten times or more. This chain uses TRBV5-4 with TRBJ2-1; D is ambiguous. Germline V CDR1 and CDR2: SGHNT, YYREEE (reference sequence). V shed 4 bases and J shed 0 bases, with 11 bases lying between them. The CDR3 has 15 residues. As DNA, the CDR3 is TGTGCCAGCAGCCCCAGATCCACCTCCTACAATGAGCAGTTCTTC. Translation gives CASSPRSTSYNEQFF.

This clonotype was observed a few times. The rearrangement uses TRBV9 and TRBJ2-1; D call uncertain. Germline V CDR1 and CDR2: SGDLS, YYNGEE. There are 14 residues in the CDR3. The V and J ends lost 4 bases and 5 bases respectively, with 13 bases between them. The CDR3 DNA is TGTGCCAGCAGCCTTAGGCTGGGCGACAATGAGCAGTTCTTC. It is translated as CASSLRLGDNEQFF.

The CDR3 region is CSVVSTEAFF. CDR3 bases: TGCAGCGTTGTCAGCACTGAAGCTTTCTTT. The V gene is TRBV29-1, the J gene TRBJ1-1, with D uncertain. The germline V gene has CDR1 SQVTM and CDR2 ANQGSEA. Trimming shortened V by 4 bases and J by 4 bases, and 4 bases separated the two germline ends. The CDR3 runs 10 residues.

This clonotype was detected a few times. The chain links TRBV27 to TRBJ2-7; 12 positions match TRBD2. From germline, CDR1 is MNHEY and CDR2 SMNVEV (reference sequence). This CDR3 has 15 residues. Losses at the gene ends were 7 bases for V and 2 bases for J; bases not matched to a gene: 6. The CDR3 sequence is CASTSASGGAYEQYF. In DNA form, the CDR3 reads TGTGCCAGCACTAGCGCTAGCGGGGGGGCCTACGAGCAGTACTTC.

There are a few counts of this clonotype. The V and J genes are TRBV28 and TRBJ1-1, with D unclear. CDR3 length: 13 amino acids. CDR1 and CDR2 (germline): MDHEN, SYDVKM. With 3 bases removed from V and 1 base from J, the gap between germline ends came to 6 bases. The DNA for the CDR3 is TGTGCCAGCAGTTTTGTCAGGAACACTGAAGCTTTCTTT. Its protein is CASSFVRNTEAFF.

This chain connects TRBV6-1 to TRBJ1-2; a possible D gene is TRBD1 (5 bases). With 2 bases removed from V and 7 bases from J, the gap between germline ends came to 8 bases. The CDR3 totals 12 residues. Germline V gene data show CDR1 as MNHNS and CDR2 as SASEGT. The CDR3 DNA reads TGTGCCAGCAGTGAAAGGGACCTTGGCTACACCTTC. Encoded protein: CASSERDLGYTF.

The table lists this clonotype with a few counts. The V call is TRBV28, the J call TRBJ2-7, with D uncertain. Germline CDR1 is MDHEN and CDR2 is SYDVKM. V dropped 4 bases and J dropped 5 bases, with 15 bases sitting between them. The CDR3 sequence is 14 residues long. The CDR3: CASSSISLMDEQYF. DNA of the CDR3: TGTGCCAGCAGTTCGATTTCCCTCATGGACGAGCAGTACTTC.

The sample holds a few counts of this clonotype. V is TRBV3-1 and J is TRBJ2-7, with no clear D. Germline V gene lookup returns CDR1 LGHDT and CDR2 YNNKEL (reference sequence). Deletions cut 4 bases from V and 5 bases from J, with 15 bases between. The CDR3 is 14 residues long. This CDR3 reads CASSRNAIINEQYF. In nucleotides, the CDR3 is TGTGCCAGCAGCCGAAATGCGATCATCAACGAGCAGTACTTC.

CDR3 amino acids: CASSLLRLAASSYNEQFF. DNA for the CDR3: TGTGCCAGCAGTTTGCTGAGGCTAGCGGCAAGCTCCTACAATGAGCAGTTCTTC. The chain has TRBV12-3 or TRBV12-4 and TRBJ2-1, with 7 bases aligning to TRBD2. The CDR3 is made up of 18 amino acids. V lost 3 bases and J lost 0; bases outside the gene matches: 11.

The chain carries TRBV5-1 and TRBJ2-3; 7 nucleotides match TRBD2. There are 15 residues in the CDR3. V was clipped by 4 bases and J by 0 bases; unmatched bases: 5. Germline V gene data show CDR1 as SGHRS and CDR2 as YFSETQ. The CDR3: CASSPGTISTDTQYF. DNA for the CDR3: TGCGCCAGCAGCCCGGGGACTATTAGCACAGATACGCAGTATTTT.

For the CDR3, the DNA is TGCGCCAGCAGCTTAACTAGCGGGAGGCACTACGAGCAGTACTTC. It codes for CASSLTSGRHYEQYF. The V and J genes are TRBV5-1 and TRBJ2-7; 12 nucleotides match TRBD2. The CDR3 loop spans 15 amino acids. J gave up 3 bases and V 2 bases, and 3 bases lay outside the gene matches. Germline V gives CDR1 SGHRS, CDR2 YFSETQ.

The V and J genes are TRBV4-2 and TRBJ2-5; 7 positions match TRBD2. There are 15 residues in the CDR3. The V gene's germline CDR1 is LGHNA and CDR2 YNFKEQ. V shed 3 bases and J 4 bases; nucleotides not matched to a gene: 8. For the CDR3, the DNA is TGTGCCAGCAGCCAGCTCACGGGAGGTCCAGAGACCCAGTACTTC. Its translation is CASSQLTGGPETQYF.

This clonotype has more than one count but fewer than ten. The chain uses TRBV7-2 and TRBJ2-3; TRBD2 might be the D (5 bases). V lost 4 bases and J lost 5, with 13 bases in between. CDR1 is SGHTA and CDR2 is FQGNSA in the germline V gene. The CDR3 is 14 amino acids. The CDR3 DNA reads as TGTGCCAGCAGCTCCCGGGAAACGGGAGATACGCAGTATTTT. Translated: CASSSRETGDTQYF.

This sequence joins TRBV24-1 and TRBJ2-7; D gene unclear. The V end was cut by 0 bases, the J end by 6 bases, with 11 bases between. The CDR3 length is 14 residues. Per germline, CDR1 KGHDR and CDR2 SFDVKD. The CDR3 here is CATSDLPVGSEQYF. CDR3 nucleotides: TGTGCCACCAGTGATTTGCCGGTAGGAAGCGAGCAGTACTTC.

CDR3: CASSSQGRGTEAFF. The CDR3 coding sequence is TGTGCCAGCAGCTCACAGGGGAGGGGGACTGAAGCTTTCTTT. The chain couples TRBV5-4 to TRBJ1-1; TRBD1 matches at 7 bases. With V trimmed by 3 bases and J by 5 bases, 7 bases remained unmatched. CDR3 length: 14 residues. Germline CDR1 reads SGHNT; CDR2 reads YYREEE (reference sequence).

V and J are TRBV9 and TRBJ2-2, with D unclear. CDR3 length equals 13 residues. V lost 0 bases, J lost 4 bases, and 4 bases lay in between. The V gene's germline CDR1 is SGDLS and CDR2 YYNGEE. CDR3 sequence (DNA): TGTGCCAGCAGCGTAGGCACCACCGGGGAGCTGTTTTTT. Its protein product is CASSVGTTGELFF.

This clonotype was recorded a few times. The genes are TRBV10-3 and TRBJ2-3; unclear D gene. The CDR3 consists of 12 residues. Trimming removed 3 bases from V and 4 bases from J, with 5 bases in between. Germline values: CDR1 ENHRY, CDR2 SYGVKD. CDR3: CAISEYADTQYF. CDR3 nucleotide sequence: TGTGCCATCAGTGAATATGCAGATACGCAGTATTTT.

This chain connects TRBV29-1 to TRBJ2-3; unclear D gene. Germline V CDR1 and CDR2: SQVTM, ANQGSEA. CDR3 length: 14 amino acids. Trimming left V 3 bases short and J 1 base short, with 11 bases between. The CDR3 here is CSVDWPGGTDTQYF. The CDR3 DNA reads TGCAGCGTTGACTGGCCGGGCGGCACAGATACGCAGTATTTT.

V usage is TRBV29-1 and J usage is TRBJ2-7; 11 nucleotides agree with TRBD1. J gave up 6 bases and V 6 bases, and 10 bases lay outside the gene matches. The CDR3 is made up of 14 amino acids. Per germline, CDR1 SQVTM and CDR2 ANQGSEA. Written as DNA, the CDR3 is TGCAGCGTGAAGATACCCGGGACAGGGGGCGAGCAGTACTTC. It yields the protein CSVKIPGTGGEQYF.

J is TRBJ2-3 and V is TRBV11-3; D may match TRBD1 or TRBD2 (6 bases each). Germline V gene sequence: CDR1 SGHNT, CDR2 YENEEA. The CDR3 length is 13 residues. V lost 6 bases and J 3 bases, leaving 10 bases between the germline ends. This CDR3 reads CASRTGATDTQYF. DNA of the CDR3: TGTGCCAGCAGGACGGGGGCAACAGATACGCAGTATTTT.

Only a few counts were recorded for this clonotype. This chain joins TRBV20-1 and TRBJ2-7, with TRBD1 matching 7 bases. The CDR3 runs to 12 residues. J was trimmed by 5 bases and V by 2 bases; bases with no gene match: 3. Germline loops: CDR1 DFQATT, CDR2 SNEGSKA (reference sequence). The CDR3 reads CSARLDRDEQYF. The DNA of the CDR3 is TGCAGTGCTAGACTCGACAGGGACGAGCAGTACTTC.

Ten or more counts support this clonotype. The chain has TRBV11-2 and TRBJ2-2; D unclear. From germline, CDR1 is SGHAT and CDR2 FQNNGV. This CDR3 is built from 12 residues. V lost 3 bases and J 5 bases, leaving 4 bases between the germline ends. The CDR3 nucleotides are TGTGCCAGCAGCTTGGTAACCGGGGAGCTGTTTTTT. Amino acid sequence: CASSLVTGELFF.

The chain employs TRBV5-1 and TRBJ2-5, with D possibly matching TRBD1 (6 bases). Germline V gene sequence: CDR1 SGHRS, CDR2 YFSETQ. This CDR3 contains 13 residues. V lost 4 bases, J lost 4 bases, and 11 bases lay in between. The CDR3 region has the DNA TGCGCCAGCAGCCCCAGGGGTCGAGAGACCCAGTACTTC. Its protein is CASSPRGRETQYF.

The sample holds a few counts of this clonotype. V gene TRBV20-1 combines with J gene TRBJ2-7; D assignment may be TRBD1 or TRBD2 (6 bases each). The ends were cut back, 6 bases at V and 2 bases at J, with 14 bases in the middle. The CDR3 is 13 residues long. In germline, CDR1 is DFQATT, CDR2 SNEGSKA (reference sequence). CDR3 residues: CSASLGGPYEQYF. The DNA of the CDR3 is TGCAGTGCCTCCCTGGGGGGCCCCTACGAGCAGTACTTC.

This clonotype has just a few counts. The rearrangement uses TRBV4-3 and TRBJ1-1; no definite D call. The CDR3 loop spans 14 amino acids. In germline, CDR1 is LGHNA, CDR2 YSLEER. Trimming removed 4 bases from V and 1 base from J, with 10 bases in between. CDR3 sequence reads: CASSPPPPNTEAFF. In nucleotides, the CDR3 is TGCGCCAGCAGCCCCCCGCCACCGAACACTGAAGCTTTCTTT.

The chain combines TRBV21-1 with TRBJ1-6. TRBV21-1 is shown as a pseudogene. CDR3 length equals 16 residues. CDR3 amino acids: CASSKVGGSYNSPLHF. The CDR3 DNA reads as TGTGCCAGCAGCAAAGTTGGAGGGTCCTATAATTCACCCCTCCACTTT.